This T cell receptor beta chain was captured by sequencing in a study of blood T cell repertoires in COVID-19. Study at large: Some COVID-19 samples were acute and others convalescent; all came from the United States, Italy and Spain. Nucleic acid was either cDNA or gDNA, and it came from T cells, B-cell-depleted T cells, or PBMCs.

Patients in Seattle were enrolled during active infection, then followed longitudinally. Methods used by the authors: Reference gene primer amplification yielded estimated nucleated cell counts. The protocol was immunoSEQ multiplex PCR, while the TCRdb copy is restricted to in-frame clones and leaves out a portion. The DNA was the basis for D and trimming; V, J and clone size are from that table. The data hold about 180,000 clones, with more than 85% observed a single time. The CDR3 extends over 16 amino acids. V lost 1 base, J lost 2 bases, and 3 bases stayed unmatched. Looked up from germline, CDR1 is SGHDN and CDR2 is FVKESK.

The source of this sequence is a man aged 60 to 69 with COVID-19, enrolled during active disease. The rearrangement uses TRBV14 and TRBJ2-2, with 8 nucleotides matching TRBD1. Sample: peripheral blood. CDR3 nucleotides: TGTGCCAGCAGCCAAGGGACAGGGTTAAACACCGGGGAGCTGTTTTTT. Translating it yields CASSQGTGLNTGELFF.